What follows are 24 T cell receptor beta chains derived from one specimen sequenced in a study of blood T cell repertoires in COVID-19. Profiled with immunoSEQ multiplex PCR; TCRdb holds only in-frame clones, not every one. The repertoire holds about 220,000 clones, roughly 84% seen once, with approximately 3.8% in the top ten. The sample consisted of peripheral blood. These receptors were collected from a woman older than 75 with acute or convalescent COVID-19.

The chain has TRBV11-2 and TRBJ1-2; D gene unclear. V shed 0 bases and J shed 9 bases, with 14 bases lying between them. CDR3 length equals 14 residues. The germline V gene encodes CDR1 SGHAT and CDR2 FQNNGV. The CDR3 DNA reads TGTGCCAGCAGCTTAGATGGGCTGGGTGGAAGCTACACCTTC. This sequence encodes CASSLDGLGGSYTF.

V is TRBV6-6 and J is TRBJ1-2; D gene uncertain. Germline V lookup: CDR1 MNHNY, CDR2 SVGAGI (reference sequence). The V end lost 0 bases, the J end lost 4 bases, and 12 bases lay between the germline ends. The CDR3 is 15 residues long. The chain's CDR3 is CASSYSDLGGYGYTF. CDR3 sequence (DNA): TGTGCCAGCAGTTACTCCGACCTTGGCGGCTATGGCTACACCTTC.

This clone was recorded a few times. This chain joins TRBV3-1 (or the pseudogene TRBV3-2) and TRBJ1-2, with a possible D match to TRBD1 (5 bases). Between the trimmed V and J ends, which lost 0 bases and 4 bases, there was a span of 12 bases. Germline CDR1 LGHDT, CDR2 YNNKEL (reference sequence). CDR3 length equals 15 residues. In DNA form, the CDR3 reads TGTGCCAGCAGCCAAGACGGTCCAGGGCCCTATGGCTACACCTTC. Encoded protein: CASSQDGPGPYGYTF.

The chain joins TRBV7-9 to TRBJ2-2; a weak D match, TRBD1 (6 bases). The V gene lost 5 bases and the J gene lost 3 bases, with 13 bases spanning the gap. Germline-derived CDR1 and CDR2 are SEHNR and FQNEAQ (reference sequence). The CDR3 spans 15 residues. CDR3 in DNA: TGTGCCAGCAGCCGCTCCTGGACAGACACCGGGGAGCTGTTTTTT. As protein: CASSRSWTDTGELFF.

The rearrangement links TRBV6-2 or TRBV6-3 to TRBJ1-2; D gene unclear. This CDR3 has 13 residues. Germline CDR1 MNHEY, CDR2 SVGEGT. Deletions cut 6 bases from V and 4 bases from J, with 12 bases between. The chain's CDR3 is CASSLPGGYGYTF. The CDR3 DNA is TGTGCCAGCAGCCTTCCGGGTGGCTATGGCTACACCTTC.

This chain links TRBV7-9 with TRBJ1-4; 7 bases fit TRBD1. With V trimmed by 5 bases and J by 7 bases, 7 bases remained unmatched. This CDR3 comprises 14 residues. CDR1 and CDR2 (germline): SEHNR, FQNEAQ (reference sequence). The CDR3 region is CASSPGQKFEKLFF. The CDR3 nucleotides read TGTGCCAGCAGCCCGGGACAGAAATTTGAAAAACTGTTTTTT.

CDR3 DNA: TGTGCCAGTAGTATTCCGGGGGGGGTAACAGATACGCAGTATTTT. Translated: CASSIPGGVTDTQYF. This chain uses TRBV19 with TRBJ2-3; 8 nucleotides match TRBD2. CDR1 and CDR2 (germline): LNHDA, SQIVND (reference sequence). The CDR3 has 15 residues. With V trimmed by 3 bases and J by 3 bases, 5 bases remained unmatched.

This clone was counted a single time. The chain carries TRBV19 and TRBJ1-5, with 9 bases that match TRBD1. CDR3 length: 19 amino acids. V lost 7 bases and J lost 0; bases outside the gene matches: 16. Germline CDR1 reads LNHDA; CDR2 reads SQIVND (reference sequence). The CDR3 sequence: CASIVGTGTGSYSNQPQHF. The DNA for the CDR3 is TGTGCCAGTATAGTTGGGACAGGGACCGGCTCTTATAGCAATCAGCCCCAGCATTTT.

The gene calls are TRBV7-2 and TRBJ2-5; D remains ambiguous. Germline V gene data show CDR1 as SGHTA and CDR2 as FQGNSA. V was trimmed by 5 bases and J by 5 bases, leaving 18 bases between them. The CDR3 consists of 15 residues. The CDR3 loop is CASSPSRVSKETQYF. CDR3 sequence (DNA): TGTGCCAGCAGCCCGAGCCGGGTCTCTAAGGAGACCCAGTACTTC.

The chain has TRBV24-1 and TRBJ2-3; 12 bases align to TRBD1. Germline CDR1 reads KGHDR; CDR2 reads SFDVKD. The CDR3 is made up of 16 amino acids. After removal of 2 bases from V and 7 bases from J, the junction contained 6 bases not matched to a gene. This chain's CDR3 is CATSDSGQGAVNTQYF. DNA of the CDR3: TGTGCCACCAGTGATTCGGGACAGGGGGCTGTGAATACGCAGTATTTT.

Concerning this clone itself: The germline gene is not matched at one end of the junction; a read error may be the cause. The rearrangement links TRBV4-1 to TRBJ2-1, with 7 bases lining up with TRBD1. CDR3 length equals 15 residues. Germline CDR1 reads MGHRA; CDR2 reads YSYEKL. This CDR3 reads CASSQEFRGYNEQFF. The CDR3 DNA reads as TGCGCCAGCAGTCAAGAATTCAGGGGGTACAATGAGCAGTTCTTC.

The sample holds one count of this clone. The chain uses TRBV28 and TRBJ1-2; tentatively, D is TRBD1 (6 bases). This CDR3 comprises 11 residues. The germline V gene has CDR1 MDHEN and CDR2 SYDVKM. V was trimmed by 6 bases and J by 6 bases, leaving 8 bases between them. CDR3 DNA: TGTGCCAGCAGGGACAGAGATGGCTACACCTTC. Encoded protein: CASRDRDGYTF.

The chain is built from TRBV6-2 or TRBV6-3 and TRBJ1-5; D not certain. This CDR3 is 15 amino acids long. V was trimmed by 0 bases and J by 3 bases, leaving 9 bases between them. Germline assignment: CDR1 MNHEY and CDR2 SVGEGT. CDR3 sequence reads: CASSYSSLNNQPQHF. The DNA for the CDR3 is TGTGCCAGCAGTTACTCGAGTCTAAACAATCAGCCCCAGCATTTT.

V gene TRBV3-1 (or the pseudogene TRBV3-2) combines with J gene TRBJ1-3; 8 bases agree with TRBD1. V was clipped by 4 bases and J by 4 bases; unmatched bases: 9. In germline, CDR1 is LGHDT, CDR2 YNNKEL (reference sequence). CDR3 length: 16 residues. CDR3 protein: CASSLNRGSSGNTIYF. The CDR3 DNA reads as TGTGCCAGCAGCCTAAACAGGGGGAGTTCGGGAAACACCATATATTTT.

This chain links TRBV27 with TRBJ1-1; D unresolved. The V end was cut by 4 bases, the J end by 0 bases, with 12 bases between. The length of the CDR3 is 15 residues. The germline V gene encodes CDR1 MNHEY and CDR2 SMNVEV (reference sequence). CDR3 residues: CASSWLRGLNTEAFF. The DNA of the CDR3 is TGTGCCAGCAGTTGGCTACGCGGTCTGAACACTGAAGCTTTCTTT.

The CDR3 spells CASSQDTGGWEKLFF. DNA for the CDR3: TGCGCCAGCAGCCAAGACACAGGGGGCTGGGAAAAACTGTTTTTT. J is TRBJ1-4 and V is TRBV4-3; 9 nucleotides align to TRBD1. Germline V gene data show CDR1 as LGHNA and CDR2 as YSLEER. This CDR3 contains 15 residues. With V trimmed by 0 bases and J by 8 bases, 4 bases remained unmatched.

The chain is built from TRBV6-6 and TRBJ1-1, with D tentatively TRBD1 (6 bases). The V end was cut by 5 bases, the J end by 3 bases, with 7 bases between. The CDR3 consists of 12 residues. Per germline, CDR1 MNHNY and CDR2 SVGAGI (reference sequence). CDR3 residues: CASSQGHTEAFF. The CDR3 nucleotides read TGTGCCAGCAGTCAGGGGCACACTGAAGCTTTCTTT.

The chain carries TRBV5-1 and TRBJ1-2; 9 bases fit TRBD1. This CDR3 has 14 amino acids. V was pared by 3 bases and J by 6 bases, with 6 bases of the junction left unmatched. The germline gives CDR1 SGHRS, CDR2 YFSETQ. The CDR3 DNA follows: TGCGCCAGCAGCTACAGGGGGCAGATGCATGGCTACACCTTC. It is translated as CASSYRGQMHGYTF.

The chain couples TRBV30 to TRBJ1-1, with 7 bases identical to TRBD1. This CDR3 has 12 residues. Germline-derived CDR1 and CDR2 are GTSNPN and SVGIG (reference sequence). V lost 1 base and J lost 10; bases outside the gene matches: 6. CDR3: CAWSGQGGRAFF. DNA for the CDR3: TGTGCCTGGAGTGGCCAGGGGGGTAGAGCTTTCTTT.

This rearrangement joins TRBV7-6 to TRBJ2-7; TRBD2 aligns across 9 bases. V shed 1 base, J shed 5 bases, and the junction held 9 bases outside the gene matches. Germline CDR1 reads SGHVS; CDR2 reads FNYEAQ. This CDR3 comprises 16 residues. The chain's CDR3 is CASSLGLAGPRDEQYF. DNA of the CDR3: TGTGCCAGCAGCTTAGGGCTAGCGGGGCCACGGGACGAGCAGTACTTC.

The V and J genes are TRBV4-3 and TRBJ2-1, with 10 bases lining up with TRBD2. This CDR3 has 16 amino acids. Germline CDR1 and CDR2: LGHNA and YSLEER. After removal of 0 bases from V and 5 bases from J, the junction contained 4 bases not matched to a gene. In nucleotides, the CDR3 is TGCGCCAGCAGCCAAGATTGGACTAGCGGTGACAATGAGCAGTTCTTC. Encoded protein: CASSQDWTSGDNEQFF.

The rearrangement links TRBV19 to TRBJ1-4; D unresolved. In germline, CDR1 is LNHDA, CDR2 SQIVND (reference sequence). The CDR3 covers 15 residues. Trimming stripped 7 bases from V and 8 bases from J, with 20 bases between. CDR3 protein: CASTPATSRSEKLFF. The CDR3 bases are TGTGCCAGTACCCCAGCGACCAGTCGATCAGAAAAACTGTTTTTT.

The DNA for the CDR3 is TGTGCCAGCAGGCCCTGGGGGCAGGGGAAAGAAAAACTGTTTTTT. Translated: CASRPWGQGKEKLFF. This chain uses TRBV28 with TRBJ1-4; D possibly corresponds to TRBD1 (6 bases). In germline, CDR1 is MDHEN, CDR2 SYDVKM. V lost 6 bases to trimming and J lost 8 bases, with 19 bases between them. The CDR3 runs 15 residues.

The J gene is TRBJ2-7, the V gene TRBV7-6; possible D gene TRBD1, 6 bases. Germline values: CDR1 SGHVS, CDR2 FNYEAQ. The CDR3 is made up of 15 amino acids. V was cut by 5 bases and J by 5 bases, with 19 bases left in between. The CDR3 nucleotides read TGTGCCAGCAGCGGAACAGGGAAAGTTGGGGACGAGCAGTACTTC. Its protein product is CASSGTGKVGDEQYF.